A selection of T cell receptor beta chains follows, all from one sample in a study of T cell responses to AZD1222 COVID-19 vaccine. TCRdb keeps only in-frame clones here, not all; method: immunoSEQ multiplex PCR. The data show approximately 100,000 clones, with about 90% seen just once and 6.5% to 9.5% held by the top ten. The sample in question was peripheral blood, obtained on day 0 of AZD1222 vaccination. These TCRs come from an adult in good health. Each CDR3 is given with its conserved first and last residue. The D gene is left open where the match is weak. Clone sizes are given selectively: once, few, many, or a class where the clone is expanded.

size: -; D: -; V: TRBV18; J: TRBJ1-2; DNA: TGTGCCAGCTCACCACAGGCGGGGCCCCTAGGGGGCTACACCTTC; CDR3: CASSPQAGPLGGYTF
size: -; D: -; V: TRBV5-1; J: TRBJ2-6; DNA: TGCGCCAGCAGCCCCACAGGGAGATCGGGGGCCAACGTCCTGACTTTC; CDR3: CASSPTGRSGANVLTF
size: once; D: -; V: TRBV7-9; J: TRBJ1-2; DNA: TGTGCCAGCAGCTTAGCGTATTTGGATGATGGCTACACCTTC; CDR3: CASSLAYLDDGYTF
size: -; D: TRBD1; V: TRBV5-1; J: TRBJ1-1; DNA: TGCGCCAGCAGCTTGGGGGACAGGGGGCAAGAAGCTTTCTTT; CDR3: CASSLGDRGQEAFF
size: -; D: -; V: TRBV7-9; J: TRBJ1-4; DNA: TGTGCCAGCAGCTTAACAGGGACTAATGAAAAACTGTTTTTT; CDR3: CASSLTGTNEKLFF
size: -; D: -; V: TRBV5-6; J: TRBJ1-3; DNA: TGTGCCAGCAGCTTGAGGGGAAACACCATATATTTT; CDR3: CASSLRGNTIYF
size: -; D: TRBD1; V: TRBV2; J: TRBJ1-1; DNA: TGTGCCAGCACTCGACAGGGGGCGACTGAAGCTTTCTTT; CDR3: CASTRQGATEAFF
size: -; D: -; V: TRBV9; J: TRBJ1-1; DNA: TGTGCCAGCAGCGTAGGTTCAGGATGGAACACTGAAGCTTTCTTT; CDR3: CASSVGSGWNTEAFF
size: -; D: -; V: TRBV18; J: TRBJ2-2; DNA: TGTGCCAGCTCCCCGGGACAAAACACCGGGGAGCTGTTTTTT; CDR3: CASSPGQNTGELFF
size: once; D: TRBD1; V: TRBV5-6; J: TRBJ1-4; DNA: TGTGCCAGCAGCAGGGCCCTAACAGGGGGAACTAATGAAAAACTGTTTTTT; CDR3: CASSRALTGGTNEKLFF
size: -; D: -; V: TRBV19; J: TRBJ1-1; DNA: TGTGCCAGTTCCCGGGCCAGAAGGGGTGGGGCCAACACTGAAGCTTTCTTT; CDR3: CASSRARRGGANTEAFF
size: once; D: -; V: TRBV6-5; J: TRBJ1-2; DNA: TGTGCCAGCAGTTACTCGTTAACCCGGATCGGGTTCTACACCTTC; CDR3: CASSYSLTRIGFYTF
size: -; D: -; V: TRBV5-1; J: TRBJ2-7; DNA: TGCGCCAGCTCCCATAACACCAGGGCAATCTCCTACGAGCAGTACTTC; CDR3: CASSHNTRAISYEQYF
size: few; D: -; V: TRBV5-1; J: TRBJ1-4; DNA: TGCGCCAGCAGCCCGGGACGGAGCGAGGGGGTACTGTTTTTT; CDR3: CASSPGRSEGVLFF
size: -; D: -; V: TRBV30; J: TRBJ2-5; DNA: TGTGCCTGGAGTTGGCATTTCCAAGAGACCCAGTACTTC; CDR3: CAWSWHFQETQYF
size: -; D: -; V: TRBV11-1; J: TRBJ1-3; DNA: TGTGCCAGCAGCTCCCAGGAGGGACACAGGAACACCATATATTTT; CDR3: CASSSQEGHRNTIYF
size: once; D: TRBD2; V: TRBV27; J: TRBJ2-1; DNA: TGTGCCAGCAGTTTCAGGGGACTAGCGGGAGTTAATGAGCAGTTCTTC; CDR3: CASSFRGLAGVNEQFF
size: -; D: -; V: TRBV25-1; J: TRBJ1-3; DNA: TGTGCCAGCATGGGCGCCGGCTCTGGAAACACCATATATTTT; CDR3: CASMGAGSGNTIYF
size: few; D: -; V: TRBV4-1; J: TRBJ1-1; DNA: TGCGCCAGCAGCCTAGGTTGGGGCGGGTCCACTGAAGCTTTCTTT; CDR3: CASSLGWGGSTEAFF
size: -; D: -; V: TRBV27; J: TRBJ2-1; DNA: TGTGCCAGCAGTCGCACTAGCTCCTACAATGAGCAGTTCTTC; CDR3: CASSRTSSYNEQFF
size: -; D: -; V: TRBV6-5; J: TRBJ2-1; DNA: TGTGCCAGCAGTTCAGTCTACGCTTACAATGAGCAGTTCTTC; CDR3: CASSSVYAYNEQFF
size: once; D: TRBD2; V: TRBV5-1; J: TRBJ2-3; DNA: TGCGCCAGCAGCTCGCCTAGCGGCAACACAGATACGCAGTATTTT; CDR3: CASSSPSGNTDTQYF
size: -; D: TRBD1; V: TRBV19; J: TRBJ2-7; DNA: TGTGCCAGTAGTCCCCGGGGCAGGGGGCCCATTGAGCGGTACTTC; CDR3: CASSPRGRGPIERYF
size: medium-sized; D: -; V: TRBV10-2; J: TRBJ2-3; DNA: TGCGCCAGCCGCCGCGGAAGCACAGATACGCAGTATTTT; CDR3: CASRRGSTDTQYF
size: -; D: -; V: TRBV18; J: TRBJ1-1; DNA: TGTGCCAGCGCCCGGGGCGCAGGGGCGACTGAAGCTTTCTTT; CDR3: CASARGAGATEAFF
size: -; D: -; V: TRBV5-1; J: TRBJ1-2; DNA: TGCGCCAGCAGCACTAACTCCCTCTATGGCTACACCTTC; CDR3: CASSTNSLYGYTF
size: -; D: -; V: TRBV7-7; J: TRBJ2-5; DNA: TGTGCCAGCAGCCTAGGGGGGAGTATGCTAGAGACCCAGTACTTC; CDR3: CASSLGGSMLETQYF
size: -; D: -; V: TRBV5-6; J: TRBJ1-1; DNA: TGTGCCAGCAGCTTGGACGAAGCTTTCTTT; CDR3: CASSLDEAFF
size: -; D: -; V: TRBV10-3; J: TRBJ1-2; DNA: TGTGCCATCAGTGATTTTACCTATGGCAGTGACTATGGCTACACCTTC; CDR3: CAISDFTYGSDYGYTF
size: -; D: -; V: TRBV28; J: TRBJ1-2; DNA: TGTGCCAGCAGTTTAGGTTTCGCTGGGAACTATGGCTACACCTTC; CDR3: CASSLGFAGNYGYTF
size: -; D: -; V: TRBV5-1; J: TRBJ2-3; DNA: TGCGCCAGCAGCTTGGGGACGGGGGGCGTTACAGATACGCAGTATTTT; CDR3: CASSLGTGGVTDTQYF
size: -; D: -; V: TRBV7-6; J: TRBJ2-7; DNA: TGTGCCAGCAGCTTAGGGTCTCCGGGTAGGTACGAGCAGTACTTC; CDR3: CASSLGSPGRYEQYF